This TCR beta chain originates from a study of shared clonotypes between healthy human individuals. This clone was seen a single time. Other nucleotide sequences from this sample produce the same CDR3. Here immunoSEQ multiplex PCR was the method, and the copy in TCRdb shows in-frame clones only, minus some. The repertoire includes approximately 2,300,000 clones, 92% of them detected once, and 0.3% to 0.4% sits in the top ten. This TCR was sampled from a man younger than 35 in good health. Some clones in this sample may be carry-over from other donors' samples. Sequenced: naive CD4+ T cells from PBMCs. Documented subset: CD45RA+ positively selected.

The CDR3 loop reads CASSPLQGYQETQYF. DNA of the CDR3: TGTGCCAGCTCACCACTACAGGGGTATCAAGAGACCCAGTACTTC. The rearrangement uses TRBV18 and TRBJ2-5; 7 bases are a match to TRBD1. The CDR3 loop spans 15 amino acids. CDR1 and CDR2 (germline): KGHSH, LQKENI. The trim removed 1 base at V and 2 bases at J, leaving 4 bases unmatched.